These T cell receptor beta chains were read from a single sample in a study of blood T cell repertoires in COVID-19. Sequenced by immunoSEQ multiplex PCR; TCRdb stores in-frame clones only, minus some. Here the sample spans approximately 130,000 clones, around four fifths being singletons. Sequenced: peripheral blood. Receptor source: a man in his forties with active or convalescent COVID-19. Each CDR3 is given with its conserved first and last residue. Each record gives: D gene, V gene, clone size, J gene, CDR3 DNA, CDR3 protein. D genes are given only for firm matches. For some rows the clone size is stated as once, few or many, or as a class when expanded; others skip it.

d_call: NA; v_call: TRBV9; clone_size: NA; j_call: TRBJ1-3; cdr3_nt: TGTGCCAGCAGCACCCGGGACAGAAACACCATATATTTT; cdr3_aa: CASSTRDRNTIYF
d_call: NA; v_call: TRBV7-2; clone_size: NA; j_call: TRBJ2-7; cdr3_nt: TGTGCCAGCAGCTCTAGGAGCTCCTACGAGCAGTACTTC; cdr3_aa: CASSSRSSYEQYF
d_call: TRBD1; v_call: TRBV9; clone_size: once; j_call: TRBJ1-4; cdr3_nt: TGTGCCAGCAGCCCCCGACGACAGGGGGAAAAACTGTTTTTT; cdr3_aa: CASSPRRQGEKLFF
d_call: NA; v_call: TRBV18; clone_size: NA; j_call: TRBJ1-2; cdr3_nt: TGTGCCAGCTCACCCGGACTAGGGGGCTACACCTTC; cdr3_aa: CASSPGLGGYTF
d_call: TRBD2; v_call: TRBV5-8; clone_size: few; j_call: TRBJ2-5; cdr3_nt: TGTGCCAGCAGGGCTAGCGGGGAGACCCAGTACTTC; cdr3_aa: CASRASGETQYF
d_call: NA; v_call: TRBV12-3/TRBV12-4; clone_size: NA; j_call: TRBJ2-7; cdr3_nt: TGTGCCAGCGCCCCCCGGGGGAACGAGCAGTACTTC; cdr3_aa: CASAPRGNEQYF
d_call: NA; v_call: TRBV27; clone_size: NA; j_call: TRBJ2-1; cdr3_nt: TGTGCCAGCCAGGGGGGACAGATACACAATGAGCAGTTCTTC; cdr3_aa: CASQGGQIHNEQFF
d_call: TRBD2; v_call: TRBV25-1; clone_size: NA; j_call: TRBJ2-5; cdr3_nt: TGTGCCAGCAGTGCCCTCTTGCGGGGGGCGAAAGAGACCCAGTACTTC; cdr3_aa: CASSALLRGAKETQYF
d_call: TRBD1; v_call: TRBV3-1/TRBV3-2; clone_size: NA; j_call: TRBJ2-7; cdr3_nt: TGTGCCAGCAGCCTGACAGGGGACGAGCAGTACTTC; cdr3_aa: CASSLTGDEQYF
d_call: NA; v_call: TRBV7-2; clone_size: few; j_call: TRBJ2-5; cdr3_nt: TGTGCCAGCAGCCCCCGAGAGACCCAGTACTTC; cdr3_aa: CASSPRETQYF
d_call: NA; v_call: TRBV13; clone_size: NA; j_call: TRBJ1-3; cdr3_nt: TGTGCCAGCAGGGGGCAATCCGGAAACACCATATATTTT; cdr3_aa: CASRGQSGNTIYF
d_call: NA; v_call: TRBV6-2/TRBV6-3; clone_size: NA; j_call: TRBJ2-7; cdr3_nt: TGTGCCAGCAGTTTCCGGACAGACACCTACGAGCAGTACTTC; cdr3_aa: CASSFRTDTYEQYF
d_call: NA; v_call: TRBV30; clone_size: NA; j_call: TRBJ2-7; cdr3_nt: TGTGCCTGGAGTGTACAGTACGAGCAGTACTTC; cdr3_aa: CAWSVQYEQYF
d_call: NA; v_call: TRBV7-6; clone_size: few; j_call: TRBJ2-2; cdr3_nt: TGTGCCAGCAGCCCAGTCACAGCGAACACCGGGGAGCTGTTTTTT; cdr3_aa: CASSPVTANTGELFF
d_call: NA; v_call: TRBV6-5; clone_size: NA; j_call: TRBJ2-3; cdr3_nt: TGTGCCAGCAGTTCATGGGGAGCGGATACGCAGTATTTT; cdr3_aa: CASSSWGADTQYF
d_call: NA; v_call: TRBV6-4; clone_size: NA; j_call: TRBJ1-1; cdr3_nt: TGTGCCAGCAGTGAAAGGGGTTTCTCAACTGAAGCTTTCTTT; cdr3_aa: CASSERGFSTEAFF
d_call: TRBD1; v_call: TRBV6-5; clone_size: few; j_call: TRBJ1-4; cdr3_nt: TGTGCCAGCAGTACCTTCGACAGGGCAGGTGAAAAACTGTTTTTT; cdr3_aa: CASSTFDRAGEKLFF
d_call: TRBD1; v_call: TRBV25-1; clone_size: NA; j_call: TRBJ1-6; cdr3_nt: TGTGCCAGCAACCCCACAGCAGGGGGTAATTCACCCCTCCACTTT; cdr3_aa: CASNPTAGGNSPLHF
d_call: TRBD2; v_call: TRBV3-1/TRBV3-2; clone_size: NA; j_call: TRBJ2-5; cdr3_nt: TGTGCCAGCAGCCAATTAGCGGGGGGGACCCAGTACTTC; cdr3_aa: CASSQLAGGTQYF
d_call: TRBD2; v_call: TRBV3-1/TRBV3-2; clone_size: NA; j_call: TRBJ2-5; cdr3_nt: TGTGCCAGCAGGCAAAACATCGCGTCCCGGGAGGGCCAGTACTTC; cdr3_aa: CASRQNIASREGQYF
d_call: NA; v_call: TRBV25-1; clone_size: NA; j_call: TRBJ1-2; cdr3_nt: TGTGCCAGCAGTGAACCAGGGGCGGGCTATGGCTACACCTTC; cdr3_aa: CASSEPGAGYGYTF
d_call: TRBD1; v_call: TRBV5-4; clone_size: NA; j_call: TRBJ1-3; cdr3_nt: TGTGCCAGCAGCACAGGGGGCGCGGGAGGAAACACCATATATTTT; cdr3_aa: CASSTGGAGGNTIYF
d_call: NA; v_call: TRBV24-1; clone_size: NA; j_call: TRBJ2-3; cdr3_nt: TGTGCCACCAGTACGGGGGGCACAGATACGCAGTATTTT; cdr3_aa: CATSTGGTDTQYF
d_call: NA; v_call: TRBV5-1; clone_size: once; j_call: TRBJ2-3; cdr3_nt: TGCGCCAGCAGCTTGGGGGACTCCACGGCGGGGACAGATACGCAGTATTTT; cdr3_aa: CASSLGDSTAGTDTQYF
d_call: NA; v_call: TRBV2; clone_size: NA; j_call: TRBJ1-1; cdr3_nt: TGTGCCAGCAGTGACCGGGACTTGGCTTTCTTT; cdr3_aa: CASSDRDLAFF
d_call: TRBD1; v_call: TRBV2; clone_size: NA; j_call: TRBJ1-2; cdr3_nt: TGTGCCATACTGACAGGGGGCGGGAATGGCTACACCTTC; cdr3_aa: CAILTGGGNGYTF
d_call: NA; v_call: TRBV6-5; clone_size: NA; j_call: TRBJ2-7; cdr3_nt: TGTGCCAGCAGTTACGCCCCCGACCTGCGGTTCGAGCAGTACTTC; cdr3_aa: CASSYAPDLRFEQYF
d_call: TRBD1; v_call: TRBV14; clone_size: NA; j_call: TRBJ2-2; cdr3_nt: TGTGCCAGCAGCCAATACAGGGGAACCGGGGAGCTGTTTTTT; cdr3_aa: CASSQYRGTGELFF
d_call: TRBD1; v_call: TRBV9; clone_size: NA; j_call: TRBJ1-4; cdr3_nt: TGTGCCAGCAGCGAATGGACAGGGGCAGGCGAAAAACTGTTTTTT; cdr3_aa: CASSEWTGAGEKLFF